The entry that follows covers one T cell receptor beta chain sequence. Its antigen is undetermined. The entry originates in a study of vaccination and CD4 T cells after COVID-19. Overall study: Post-COVID draws came a median roughly 100 days after diagnosis (range 35 to 161). General study findings and limits: There was no significant change from approximately 21 to 38 median reactive clonotypes.

Sequence data for DNA of cultured CD4+ T cells were generated by the Oncomine TCR Beta short-read assay. Genomic DNA was drawn out of CD4+ T cells grown in culture. TCRdb re-analysed the PCR reads in MiXCR, keeping a single row per CDR3 protein. The data show over 25,000 distinct CDR3 sequences, under 75% seen once. CDR1 is SGHNT and CDR2 is YENEEA in the germline V gene. Trimming removed 4 bases at V and 3 bases at J, with 17 bases between. The CDR3 sequence is 16 residues long. Regarding treatment: roughly 11-day PBMC culture with coronavirus spike peptide pools or control peptides (ViraFEST assay).

This chain connects TRBV11-3 to TRBJ2-3; possibly TRBD1 or TRBD2 for D (6 bases each). The receptor comes from a human donor who received a COVID-19 vaccine. Sequencing used CD4+ T cells from blood, cultured in vitro, obtained after SARS-CoV-2 vaccination. The CDR3 loop is CASSSPGGGLTDTQYF. In nucleotides, the CDR3 is TGTGCCAGCAGCTCCCCTGGAGGGGGGCTGACAGATACGCAGTATTTT.